This section outlines one T cell receptor (beta chain) sequence together with its context. The count of this clone is one. Its antigen specificity is not known. No much larger clonotype is one base removed from it; base qualities were not supplied. The library was generated by the immunoSEQ multiplex PCR assay. In the authors' own workflow: A statistical classification framework was built for diagnosing cytomegalovirus status from the catalog of TCR beta chain sequences. In its TCRdb copy, this immuneACCESS table keeps in-frame sequences only and misses some clones. Where compared with another copy, unresolved V genes explain less than half of these, and the others have no known cause. The V and J calls and clone size come from that table; D and trimming were worked out from the DNA. The sample profile shows 120,000 to 150,000 clones; roughly 89% of them were found once. The ten largest clonotypes hold under 5% of the sample.

The donors belonged to the validation cohort of approximately 130 subjects, which was separate from the approximately 660-subject first cohort. These data come from a study of cytomegalovirus exposure and HLA in healthy donors (dated by TCRdb to 2017 to 2019). About the full investigation: According to a later analysis, the 120 or so validation repertoires were produced on the same platform as the 700 or so repertoires of the first cohort. The study was designed to test whether signatures of past pathogen exposure could be identified by cataloging public T cell receptors. A separate validation cohort of roughly 120 different subjects was used in addition to the roughly 620-subject first cohort. The study combined high-throughput TCR immunosequencing, statistical association of individual TCRs with disease status, and machine learning to predict cytomegalovirus infection status. Overall results and qualifications from the work: The classifier was reported to diagnose cytomegalovirus status with high specificity and sensitivity in both the original cohort and the validation cohort. The authors suggested that the approach could potentially be generalized to other disease states and immunological phenotypes. All 110 or so repertoires were used to score co-occurrence in the validation cohort in a later analysis, because that analysis had no HLA typing for the cohort. Subsequent analysis determined that TCRs grouped into clusters in the first cohort also showed a tendency toward co-occurrence across the 90 to 150 validation repertoires, and approximately 93% of cluster scores exceeded 0. In vitro tests confirmed that three of the cytomegalovirus-associated TCR beta chains recognize cytomegalovirus antigens. Across donors, most TCR sequences were observed very rarely, whereas some public TCRs were present in many individuals. The study gave a list of 150 to 200 TCR beta chains associated with cytomegalovirus.

The junction shows trimming of 4 bases on V and 4 bases on J, plus 10 bases between the germline ends. The germline V gene gives CDR1 as SQVTM and CDR2 as ANQGSEA. Including cysteine and phenylalanine, the CDR3 has 13 amino acids. Of the read, only the CDR3 DNA is kept; its 39 bases are in frame from base 1. This TCR came from a man aged 18 to 29 in good health and CMV-seropositive. The chain couples TRBV29-1 to TRBJ1-4; a tentative D match to TRBD1 spans 5 bases. The source material was PBMCs. The CDR3 loop reads CSVAEQVNEKLFF. The DNA sequence is as follows: TGCAGCGTTGCAGAACAGGTTAATGAAAAACTGTTTTTT.